The rows below give T cell receptor beta chains drawn from one sample of a study of control samples from healthy donors and cancer patients. Method: immunoSEQ multiplex PCR; TCRdb's copy keeps in-frame clones and lacks some. The sample shows 120,000 or so clones, approximately 92% of them seen only once. The sample taken for sequencing was PBMCs. Receptors were obtained from an elderly man with head and neck cancer. Each CDR3 is given with its conserved first and last residue. A D gene is named only where the DNA matches it firmly. Clone size is not always given. Where it is, it says once, few, many or a class for expanded clones.

>NA|TRBJ2-4|TRBD1|TRBV5-1
CASSPGTGGIIQYF
TGCGCCAGCAGCCCCGGGACAGGGGGCATCATTCAGTACTTC
>NA|TRBJ1-2|NA|TRBV20-1
CSARLGYGYTF
TGCAGTGCTAGATTGGGGTATGGCTACACCTTC
>NA|TRBJ1-5|NA|TRBV9
CASSGKGAHQPQHF
TGTGCCAGCAGCGGGAAGGGAGCTCATCAGCCCCAGCATTTT
>NA|TRBJ2-5|NA|TRBV6-5
CAGGRNQETQYF
TGTGCCGGGGGACGGAACCAAGAGACCCAGTACTTC
>NA|TRBJ1-5|NA|TRBV6-5
CASTAGNNQPQHF
TGTGCCAGCACCGCAGGGAACAATCAGCCCCAGCATTTT
>NA|TRBJ1-2|TRBD1|TRBV5-1
CASSLGGQGGYTF
TGCGCCAGCAGCTTGGGGGGACAGGGTGGCTACACCTTC
>NA|TRBJ1-6|NA|TRBV27
CASSFSHLQRPYNSPLHF
TGTGCCAGCAGTTTCTCGCACTTACAGAGACCCTATAATTCACCCCTCCACTTT
>NA|TRBJ1-5|TRBD1|TRBV7-8
CASSLDRGSDQPQHF
TGTGCCAGCAGCCTTGACAGGGGATCGGATCAGCCCCAGCATTTT
>NA|TRBJ2-1|TRBD1|TRBV5-1
CASSLFRGRHNEQFF
TGCGCCAGCAGCTTGTTCAGGGGGCGTCACAATGAGCAGTTCTTC
>few|TRBJ2-7|NA|TRBV10-2
CASRREVDSSYEQYF
TGCGCCAGCAGAAGAGAAGTGGACTCCTCCTACGAGCAGTACTTC
>NA|TRBJ2-2|NA|TRBV24-1
CATSDKTYREGYDTGELFF
TGTGCCACCAGTGATAAGACCTACAGGGAAGGCTACGACACCGGGGAGCTGTTTTTT
>NA|TRBJ1-2|TRBD1|TRBV5-8
CASSHRGQLVGYTF
TGTGCCAGCAGTCACAGGGGGCAATTGGTTGGCTACACCTTC
>NA|TRBJ2-2|NA|TRBV2
CASGLSNAGELFF
TGTGCCAGCGGGCTCTCCAACGCCGGGGAGCTGTTTTTT
>NA|TRBJ2-6|NA|TRBV6-6
CASSPRTNSINSGANVLTF
TGTGCCAGCAGTCCCCGGACAAATTCTATCAACTCTGGGGCCAACGTCCTGACTTTC
>NA|TRBJ2-2|TRBD2|TRBV7-2
CASSPTSGTYTGELFF
TGTGCCAGCAGCCCGACTAGCGGGACTTACACCGGGGAGCTGTTTTTT
>NA|TRBJ1-6|TRBD1|TRBV2
CASSGTAPNSPLHF
TGTGCCAGCAGCGGGACAGCTCCTAATTCACCCCTCCACTTT
>NA|TRBJ1-3|TRBD1|TRBV6-5
CASGGQGVFGNTIYF
TGTGCCAGCGGGGGACAGGGGGTGTTTGGAAACACCATATATTTT
>once|TRBJ1-1|TRBD1|TRBV25-1
CASSESKTGDLNTEAFF
TGTGCCAGCAGTGAATCAAAGACAGGGGATTTGAACACTGAAGCTTTCTTT
>NA|TRBJ2-3|TRBD2|TRBV7-9
CASSLAGTSGREYTQYF
TGTGCCAGCAGCCTCGCCGGGACTAGCGGGAGGGAATATACGCAGTATTTT
>NA|TRBJ2-1|TRBD2|TRBV5-5
CASSPFIAGRNEQFF
TGTGCCAGCAGCCCGTTCATAGCGGGGAGGAATGAGCAGTTCTTC
>NA|TRBJ2-1|TRBD2|TRBV6-5
CASSRRTSQLEQFF
TGTGCCAGCAGTAGACGGACTAGTCAACTTGAGCAGTTCTTC
>NA|TRBJ2-7|TRBD1|TRBV5-1
CASSQGQVIYEQYF
TGCGCCAGCAGCCAGGGACAGGTCATCTACGAGCAGTACTTC
>NA|TRBJ2-7|NA|TRBV10-1
CASSQNRVGEQYF
TGCGCCAGCAGCCAGAACAGGGTCGGCGAGCAGTACTTC
>NA|TRBJ2-5|NA|TRBV5-5
CASSFSRTRQETQYF
TGTGCCAGCAGCTTCTCCCGGACACGCCAAGAGACCCAGTACTTC
>NA|TRBJ1-6|NA|TRBV19
CASSSQTLQNSPLHF
TGTGCCAGTAGTTCCCAGACGCTCCAAAATTCACCCCTCCACTTT
>once|TRBJ2-5|TRBD1|TRBV2
CASSPRGSQGETQYF
TGTGCCAGCAGCCCAAGAGGATCACAGGGGGAGACCCAGTACTTC
>NA|TRBJ2-3|NA|TRBV11-3
CASSLERDSAQYF
TGTGCCAGCAGCTTAGAGCGGGATTCGGCGCAGTATTTT
>NA|TRBJ1-6|NA|TRBV2
CASSGMSSYNSPLHF
TGTGCCAGCAGTGGAATGAGCTCCTATAATTCACCCCTCCACTTT
>NA|TRBJ1-1|NA|TRBV20-1
CSASEGGLNTEAFF
TGCAGTGCTAGTGAGGGGGGACTGAACACTGAAGCTTTCTTT
>NA|TRBJ1-2|NA|TRBV12-3/TRBV12-4
CASTLALSYGYTF
TGTGCCAGCACCCTGGCCCTTAGCTATGGCTACACCTTC
>NA|TRBJ2-1|NA|TRBV11-3
CASSLRDGSASYNEQFF
TGTGCCAGCAGCTTAAGGGATGGCTCGGCCTCCTACAATGAGCAGTTCTTC
>NA|TRBJ2-5|NA|TRBV7-7
CASSLRLQQETQYF
TGTGCCAGCAGCCTAAGGTTACAGCAAGAGACCCAGTACTTC
>once|TRBJ2-7|TRBD2|TRBV6-5
CASLQRGPDEQYF
TGTGCCAGCCTCCAGCGGGGTCCAGACGAGCAGTACTTC
>NA|TRBJ1-1|NA|TRBV5-1
CASSLTFPGLTEAFF
TGCGCCAGCAGCTTGACTTTTCCGGGACTCACTGAAGCTTTCTTT
>NA|TRBJ1-2|NA|TRBV27
CASRLVSTEGGYTF
TGTGCCAGCAGGCTCGTATCTACAGAGGGTGGCTACACCTTC
>NA|TRBJ1-2|TRBD1|TRBV27
CASSLSGGWDYGYTF
TGTGCCAGCAGTTTATCAGGGGGCTGGGACTATGGCTACACCTTC
>NA|TRBJ2-1|TRBD2|TRBV19
CASSIASGLAGYRGNEQFF
TGTGCCAGTAGTATAGCCTCCGGGCTAGCGGGATACCGGGGCAATGAGCAGTTCTTC
>NA|TRBJ1-1|NA|TRBV5-1
CASSLGSGDNTEAFF
TGCGCCAGCAGCTTGGGTTCTGGGGACAACACTGAAGCTTTCTTT
>NA|TRBJ2-3|NA|TRBV6-4
CASSDSSGDTDTQYF
TGTGCCAGCAGTGACTCTAGCGGAGACACAGATACGCAGTATTTT
>NA|TRBJ2-7|NA|TRBV27
CASSHRVQETRCF
TGTGCCAGCAGCCACAGGGTGCAAGAGACCCGGTGCTTC
>NA|TRBJ1-1|TRBD1|TRBV6-6
CASSRTGVPTVEAFF
TGTGCCAGCAGTCGTACAGGGGTCCCCACCGTGGAAGCTTTCTTT
>once|TRBJ1-1|TRBD1|TRBV5-4
CASSLRTGGTEAFF
TGTGCCAGCAGCTTGCGGACAGGGGGGACTGAAGCTTTCTTT
>NA|TRBJ1-6|NA|TRBV2
CASTLEVQAWSPLHF
TGTGCCAGCACCCTAGAGGTCCAGGCTTGGTCACCCCTCCACTTT
>NA|TRBJ2-7|NA|TRBV6-6
CASSWTRAYEQYF
TGTGCCAGCAGTTGGACCCGGGCCTACGAGCAGTACTTC
>NA|TRBJ1-3|NA|TRBV6-1
CASSDPPSGNTIYF
TGTGCCAGCAGTGACCCACCCTCTGGAAACACCATATATTTT
>NA|TRBJ1-1|NA|TRBV10-3
CAISDPRAGRLVNTEAFF
TGTGCCATCAGTGACCCTCGGGCAGGGAGACTGGTGAACACTGAAGCTTTCTTT
>NA|TRBJ2-7|TRBD1|TRBV4-1
CASSQGTGKSYEQYF
TGCGCCAGCAGCCAAGGGACAGGCAAGTCTTACGAGCAGTACTTC